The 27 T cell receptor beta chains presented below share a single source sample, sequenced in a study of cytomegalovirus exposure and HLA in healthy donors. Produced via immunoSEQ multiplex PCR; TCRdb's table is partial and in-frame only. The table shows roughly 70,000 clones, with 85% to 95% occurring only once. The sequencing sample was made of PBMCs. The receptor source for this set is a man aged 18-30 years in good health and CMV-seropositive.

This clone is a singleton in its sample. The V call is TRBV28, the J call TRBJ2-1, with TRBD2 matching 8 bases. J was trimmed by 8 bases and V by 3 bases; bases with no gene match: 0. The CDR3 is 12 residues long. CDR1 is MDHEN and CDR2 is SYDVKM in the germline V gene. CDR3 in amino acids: CASSLTSDEQFF. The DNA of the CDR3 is TGTGCCAGCAGTTTGACTAGCGATGAGCAGTTCTTC.

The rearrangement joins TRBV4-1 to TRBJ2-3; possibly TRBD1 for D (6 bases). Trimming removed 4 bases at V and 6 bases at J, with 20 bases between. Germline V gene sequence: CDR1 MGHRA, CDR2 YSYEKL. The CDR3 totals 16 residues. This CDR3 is CASSLGTGTQLDTQYF. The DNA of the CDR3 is TGCGCCAGCAGCCTCGGAACCGGGACACAACTGGATACGCAGTATTTT.

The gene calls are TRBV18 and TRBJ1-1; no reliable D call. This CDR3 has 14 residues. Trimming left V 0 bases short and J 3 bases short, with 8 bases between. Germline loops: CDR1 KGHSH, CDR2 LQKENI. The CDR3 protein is CASSPPSLDTEAFF. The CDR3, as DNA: TGTGCCAGCTCACCACCCAGTCTGGACACTGAAGCTTTCTTT.

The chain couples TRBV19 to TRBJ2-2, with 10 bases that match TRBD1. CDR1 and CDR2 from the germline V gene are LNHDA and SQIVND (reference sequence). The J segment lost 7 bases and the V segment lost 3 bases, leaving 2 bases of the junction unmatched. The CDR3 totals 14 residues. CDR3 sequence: CASSMGTGVGELFF. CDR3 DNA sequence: TGTGCCAGTAGTATGGGGACAGGGGTCGGGGAGCTGTTTTTT.

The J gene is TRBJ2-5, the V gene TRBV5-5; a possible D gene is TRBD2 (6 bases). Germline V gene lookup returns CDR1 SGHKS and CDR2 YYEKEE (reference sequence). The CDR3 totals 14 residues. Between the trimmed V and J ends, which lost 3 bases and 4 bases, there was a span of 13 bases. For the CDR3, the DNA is TGTGCCAGCAGCTCGTTGGAGGGGTTAGAGACCCAGTACTTC. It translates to CASSSLEGLETQYF.

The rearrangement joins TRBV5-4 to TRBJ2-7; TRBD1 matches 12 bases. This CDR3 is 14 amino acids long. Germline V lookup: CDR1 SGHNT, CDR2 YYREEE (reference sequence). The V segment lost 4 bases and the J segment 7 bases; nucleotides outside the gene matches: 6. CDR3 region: CASSTGQGAKEQYF. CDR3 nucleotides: TGTGCCAGCAGCACGGGACAGGGGGCGAAAGAGCAGTACTTC.

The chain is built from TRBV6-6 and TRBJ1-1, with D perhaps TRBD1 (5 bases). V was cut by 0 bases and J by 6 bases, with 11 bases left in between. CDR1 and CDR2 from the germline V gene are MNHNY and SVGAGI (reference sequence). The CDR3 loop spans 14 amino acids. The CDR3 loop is CASSYSTEIPEAFF. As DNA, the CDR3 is TGTGCCAGCAGTTACTCGACAGAAATCCCTGAAGCTTTCTTT.

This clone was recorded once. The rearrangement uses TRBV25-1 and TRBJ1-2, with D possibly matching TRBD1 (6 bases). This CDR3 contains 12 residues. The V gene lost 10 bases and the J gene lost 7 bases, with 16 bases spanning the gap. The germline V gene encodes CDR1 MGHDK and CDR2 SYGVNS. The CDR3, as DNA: TGTGCCACCCAATCAGGGGAACGTGGCTACACCTTC. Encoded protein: CATQSGERGYTF.

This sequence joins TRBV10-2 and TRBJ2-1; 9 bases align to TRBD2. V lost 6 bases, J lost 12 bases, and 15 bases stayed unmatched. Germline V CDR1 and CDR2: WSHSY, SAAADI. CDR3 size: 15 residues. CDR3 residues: CASRLPGLATSTQFF. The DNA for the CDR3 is TGCGCCAGCAGACTTCCGGGACTAGCCACTTCTACGCAGTTCTTC.

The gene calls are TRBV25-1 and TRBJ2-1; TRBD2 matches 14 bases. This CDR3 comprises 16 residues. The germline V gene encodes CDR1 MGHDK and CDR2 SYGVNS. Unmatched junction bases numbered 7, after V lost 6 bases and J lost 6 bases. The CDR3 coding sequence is TGTGCCAGCAGAACCGGGACTAGCGGGAGTAGCAATGAGCAGTTCTTC. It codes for CASRTGTSGSSNEQFF.

The CDR3 region has the DNA TGCGCCAGCAGCGGCTCGGGGGGGGACCAGCCCCAGCATTTT. Its translation: CASSGSGGDQPQHF. The gene calls are TRBV5-1 and TRBJ1-5; weak D call: TRBD1 (5 bases). The CDR3 extends over 14 amino acids. V lost 4 bases and J 7 bases, leaving 15 bases between the germline ends. In germline, CDR1 is SGHRS, CDR2 YFSETQ.

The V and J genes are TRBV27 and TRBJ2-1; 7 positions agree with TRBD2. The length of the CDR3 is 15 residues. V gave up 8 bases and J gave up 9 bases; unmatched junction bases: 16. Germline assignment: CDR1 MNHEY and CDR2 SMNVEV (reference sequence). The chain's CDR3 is CASSIRGLWGGEQFF. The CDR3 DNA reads TGTGCCAGCTCTATACGAGGGCTCTGGGGGGGTGAGCAGTTCTTC.

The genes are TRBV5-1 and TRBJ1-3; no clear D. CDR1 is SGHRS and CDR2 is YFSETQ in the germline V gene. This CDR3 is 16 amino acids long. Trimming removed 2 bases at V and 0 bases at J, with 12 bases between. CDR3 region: CASSLGVKASGNTIYF. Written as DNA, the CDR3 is TGCGCCAGCAGCTTAGGAGTGAAGGCCTCTGGAAACACCATATATTTT.

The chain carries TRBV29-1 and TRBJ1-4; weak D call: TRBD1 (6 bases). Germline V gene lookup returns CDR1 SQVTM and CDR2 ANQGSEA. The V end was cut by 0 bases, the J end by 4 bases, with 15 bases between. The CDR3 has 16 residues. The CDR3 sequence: CSVEDHRGRGNEKLFF. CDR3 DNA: TGCAGCGTTGAAGATCATAGGGGCAGGGGTAATGAAAAACTGTTTTTT.

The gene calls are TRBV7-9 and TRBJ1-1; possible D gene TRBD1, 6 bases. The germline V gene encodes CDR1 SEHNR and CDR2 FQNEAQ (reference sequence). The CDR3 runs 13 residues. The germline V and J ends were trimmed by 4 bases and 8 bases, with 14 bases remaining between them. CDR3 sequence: CASSSSLGTEAFF. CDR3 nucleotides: TGTGCCAGCAGCTCTTCCCTCGGGACAGAAGCTTTCTTT.

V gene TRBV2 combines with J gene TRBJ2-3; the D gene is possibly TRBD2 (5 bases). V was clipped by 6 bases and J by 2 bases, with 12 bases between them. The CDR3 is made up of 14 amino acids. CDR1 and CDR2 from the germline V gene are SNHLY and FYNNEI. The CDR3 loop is CASSAEGVTDTQYF. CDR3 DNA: TGTGCCAGCAGCGCTGAGGGCGTCACAGATACGCAGTATTTT.

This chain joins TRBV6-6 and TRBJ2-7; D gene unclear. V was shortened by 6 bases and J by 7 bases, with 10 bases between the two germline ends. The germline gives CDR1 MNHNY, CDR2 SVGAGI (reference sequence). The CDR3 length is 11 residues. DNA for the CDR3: TGTGCCAGCAGCGAGACTGGGGAGCAGTACTTC. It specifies CASSETGEQYF.

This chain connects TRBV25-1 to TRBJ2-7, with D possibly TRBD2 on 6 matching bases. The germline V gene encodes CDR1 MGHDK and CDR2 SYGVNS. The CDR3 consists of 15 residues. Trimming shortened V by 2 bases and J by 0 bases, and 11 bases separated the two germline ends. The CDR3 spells CASSEGGKDSYEQYF. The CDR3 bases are TGTGCCAGCAGTGAAGGCGGGAAAGACTCCTACGAGCAGTACTTC.

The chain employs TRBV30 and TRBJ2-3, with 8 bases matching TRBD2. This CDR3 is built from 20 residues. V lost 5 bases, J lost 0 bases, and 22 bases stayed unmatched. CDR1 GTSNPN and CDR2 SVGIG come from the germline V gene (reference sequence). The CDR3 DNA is TGTGCCTGGGGTGGGGTCTTGGAGCGGGAGCTAACCCCAAGCACAGATACGCAGTATTTT. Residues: CAWGGVLERELTPSTDTQYF.

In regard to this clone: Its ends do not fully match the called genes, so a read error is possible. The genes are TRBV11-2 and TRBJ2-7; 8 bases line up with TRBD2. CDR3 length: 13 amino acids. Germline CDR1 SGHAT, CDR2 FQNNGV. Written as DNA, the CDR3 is TGTGCCAGCAGTTTAGCGGGAACCTACGAGCAGTACTTC. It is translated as CASSLAGTYEQYF.

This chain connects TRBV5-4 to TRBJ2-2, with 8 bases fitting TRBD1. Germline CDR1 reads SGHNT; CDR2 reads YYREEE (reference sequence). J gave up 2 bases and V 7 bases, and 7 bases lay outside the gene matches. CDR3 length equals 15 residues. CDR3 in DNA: TGTGCCAGCCGTCGGACAGGGAGCAACACCGGGGAGCTGTTTTTT. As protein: CASRRTGSNTGELFF.

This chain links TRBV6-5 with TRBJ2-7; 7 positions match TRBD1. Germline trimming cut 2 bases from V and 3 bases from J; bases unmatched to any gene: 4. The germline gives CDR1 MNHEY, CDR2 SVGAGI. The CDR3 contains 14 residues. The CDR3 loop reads CASSYGQGDYEQYF. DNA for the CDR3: TGTGCCAGCAGTTACGGGCAGGGGGACTACGAGCAGTACTTC.

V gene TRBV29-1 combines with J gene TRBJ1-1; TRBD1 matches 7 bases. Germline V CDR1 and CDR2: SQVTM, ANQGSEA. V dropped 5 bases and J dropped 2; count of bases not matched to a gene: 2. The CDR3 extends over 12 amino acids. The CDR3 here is CSVRGGNTEAFF. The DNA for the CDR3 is TGCAGCGTTCGAGGGGGCAACACTGAAGCTTTCTTT.

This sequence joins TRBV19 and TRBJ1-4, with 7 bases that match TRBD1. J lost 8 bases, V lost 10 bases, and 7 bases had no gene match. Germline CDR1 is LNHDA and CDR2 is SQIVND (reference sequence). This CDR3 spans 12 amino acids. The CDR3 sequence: CATGTAGEKLFF. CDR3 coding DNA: TGTGCCACCGGGACAGCGGGCGAAAAACTGTTTTTT.

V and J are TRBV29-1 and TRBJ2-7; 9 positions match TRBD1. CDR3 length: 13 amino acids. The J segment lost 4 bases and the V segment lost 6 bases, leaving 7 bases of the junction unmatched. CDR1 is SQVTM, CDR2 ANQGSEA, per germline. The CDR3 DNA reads TGCAGCGTACAACAGGGGGCAACGTACGAGCAGTACTTC. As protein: CSVQQGATYEQYF.

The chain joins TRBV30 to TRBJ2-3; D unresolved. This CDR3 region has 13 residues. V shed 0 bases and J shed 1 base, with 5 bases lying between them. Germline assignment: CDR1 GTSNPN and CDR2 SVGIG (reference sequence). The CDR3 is CAWSVRGTDTQYF. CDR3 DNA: TGTGCCTGGAGTGTACGGGGCACAGATACGCAGTATTTT.

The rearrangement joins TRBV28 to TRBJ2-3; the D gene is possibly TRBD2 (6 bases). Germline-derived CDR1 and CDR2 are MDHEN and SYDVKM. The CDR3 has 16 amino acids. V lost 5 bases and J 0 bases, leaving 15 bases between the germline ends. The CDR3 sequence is CASSTIAVPSTDTQYF. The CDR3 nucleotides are TGTGCCAGCAGTACAATAGCGGTCCCTAGCACAGATACGCAGTATTTT.